This passage covers 32 T cell receptor beta chains from one sample sequenced in a study of T cell changes during pregnancy in multiple sclerosis. TCRdb's table, derived via immunoSEQ multiplex PCR, lists solely in-frame clones and lacks some. The repertoire has 65,000 to 85,000 clones, about 90% of them found once; the top ten carry 9.5%. The material sequenced was peripheral blood, taken after pregnancy. The receptors come from a female donor in good health, enrolled as a control in a pregnancy study.

This clone was seen more than once but under ten times. The chain carries TRBV6-5 and TRBJ1-5; 7 bases align to TRBD1. The CDR3 is 14 residues long. The V gene end was trimmed by 2 bases and the J gene end by 7 bases; junction bases not matched to a gene: 5. Per germline, CDR1 MNHEY and CDR2 SVGAGI. This CDR3 is CASSYKGARQPQHF. The CDR3 DNA is TGTGCCAGCAGTTACAAGGGGGCCAGGCAGCCCCAGCATTTT.

This chain connects TRBV7-9 to TRBJ1-2; a weak D match, TRBD1 (6 bases). V was pared by 1 base and J by 5 bases, with 11 bases between. This CDR3 is built from 14 residues. Germline V gene data show CDR1 as SEHNR and CDR2 as FQNEAQ (reference sequence). CDR3 region: CASSLGQGSYGYTF. The CDR3 nucleotides read TGTGCCAGCAGCTTAGGCCAGGGGTCGTATGGCTACACCTTC.

The genes are TRBV6-1 and TRBJ1-2; D is perhaps TRBD1 (6 bases). Trimming removed 6 bases at V and 1 base at J, with 15 bases between. The germline V gene has CDR1 MNHNS and CDR2 SASEGT. The CDR3 runs 15 residues. CDR3: CASRFSAGDNYGYTF. As DNA, the CDR3 is TGTGCCAGCAGATTCTCAGCAGGGGATAACTATGGCTACACCTTC.

This clone was counted between two and nine times. CDR3 in DNA: TGTGCCAGCAGCCTCCCGACTAGCGGGCAAGAGACCCAGTACTTC. Translation gives CASSLPTSGQETQYF. The rearrangement uses TRBV6-5 and TRBJ2-5; TRBD2 matches at 10 bases. Germline V lookup: CDR1 MNHEY, CDR2 SVGAGI. This CDR3 is built from 15 residues. V shed 6 bases and J 2 bases; nucleotides not matched to a gene: 6.

In nucleotides, the CDR3 is TGTGCCAGCAGTGAGGGACAGGGACCATTCTATGGCTACACCTTC. Translated, it gives CASSEGQGPFYGYTF. The V and J genes are TRBV6-4 and TRBJ1-2, with TRBD1 matching over 9 bases. J was trimmed by 4 bases and V by 3 bases; bases with no gene match: 6. Germline-derived CDR1 and CDR2 are MRHNA and SNTAGT. The CDR3 length is 15 residues.

The chain recombines TRBV9 with TRBJ2-3; 7 nucleotides line up with TRBD1. The J segment lost 2 bases and the V segment lost 4 bases, leaving 7 bases of the junction unmatched. CDR1 is SGDLS and CDR2 is YYNGEE in the germline V gene. CDR3 length equals 15 residues. CDR3 in amino acids: CASSLRQGITDTQYF. CDR3 DNA sequence: TGTGCCAGCAGCCTCAGACAGGGCATCACAGATACGCAGTATTTT.

The genes are TRBV18 and TRBJ1-2, with 8 bases fitting TRBD1. CDR3 length: 14 amino acids. The J segment lost 4 bases and the V segment lost 3 bases, leaving 4 bases of the junction unmatched. The germline gives CDR1 KGHSH, CDR2 LQKENI. Written as DNA, the CDR3 is TGTGCCAGCTCACCTGGGCAGGGGGCCTATGGCTACACCTTC. Translating it yields CASSPGQGAYGYTF.

Only one count was recorded for this clone. The gene calls are TRBV4-1 and TRBJ2-1; 10 positions agree with TRBD2. Germline assignment: CDR1 MGHRA and CDR2 YSYEKL. This CDR3 region has 16 residues. The ends lost 3 bases at V and 5 bases at J; junction bases unmatched: 7. The CDR3 nucleotides read TGCGCCAGCAGCCATGATCTAGCGGGGGCCCACAATGAGCAGTTCTTC. This codes for CASSHDLAGAHNEQFF.

The CDR3 nucleotides are TGTGCCGGGACGACAGGAGCTAATGAAAAACTGTTTTTT. This codes for CAGTTGANEKLFF. The chain employs TRBV2 and TRBJ1-4; D possibly corresponds to TRBD1 (6 bases). The ends were cut back, 11 bases at V and 3 bases at J, with 13 bases in the middle. The length of the CDR3 is 13 residues. Germline V gene data show CDR1 as SNHLY and CDR2 as FYNNEI.

The rearrangement uses TRBV2 and TRBJ1-2; maybe TRBD1 (5 bases). Germline V lookup: CDR1 SNHLY, CDR2 FYNNEI. V was trimmed by 4 bases and J by 6 bases, leaving 18 bases between them. This CDR3 is 15 amino acids long. Here the CDR3 reads CASSADKGPSDGYTF. CDR3 sequence (DNA): TGTGCCAGCAGTGCGGACAAAGGTCCCTCGGATGGCTACACCTTC. Combining the CDR3 with reference TRBV2 and TRBJ1-2 gives the whole variable domain EPEVTQTPSHQVTQMGQEVILRCVPISNHLYFYWYRQILGQKVEFLVSFYNNEISEKSEIFDDQFSVERPDGSNFTLKIRSTKLEDSAMYFCASSADKGPSDGYTFGSGTRLTVV.

The CDR3 here is CASSPSGGAHNEQFF. The CDR3 DNA follows: TGTGCCAGCAGTCCTAGCGGGGGGGCCCACAATGAGCAGTTCTTC. The rearrangement joins TRBV11-3 to TRBJ2-1; 12 nucleotides align to TRBD2. The germline gives CDR1 SGHNT, CDR2 YENEEA. Unmatched junction bases numbered 5, after V lost 6 bases and J lost 5 bases. The CDR3 extends over 15 amino acids.

The rearrangement links TRBV27 to TRBJ2-1; possible D gene TRBD1, 7 bases. The V end lost 10 bases, the J end lost 6 bases, and 22 bases lay between the germline ends. CDR1 and CDR2 (germline): MNHEY, SMNVEV (reference sequence). The CDR3 has 15 amino acids. CDR3 nucleotide sequence: TGTGCCATCGCCTCGGAGGGGGCGCCCCGCAATGAGCAGTTCTTC. It encodes CAIASEGAPRNEQFF.

This chain links TRBV19 with TRBJ2-7; 13 nucleotides align to TRBD2. V gave up 5 bases and J gave up 5 bases; unmatched junction bases: 9. This CDR3 comprises 16 residues. The germline V gene has CDR1 LNHDA and CDR2 SQIVND (reference sequence). The CDR3 DNA sequence: TGTGCCAGTAGTTCCCCGACTAGCGGGAGGACCCACGAGCAGTACTTC. Amino acid sequence: CASSSPTSGRTHEQYF.

The chain couples TRBV2 to TRBJ1-2, with 8 bases matching TRBD1. Germline V gene lookup returns CDR1 SNHLY and CDR2 FYNNEI. Germline trimming cut 7 bases from V and 0 bases from J; bases unmatched to any gene: 10. This CDR3 is 16 amino acids long. CDR3 DNA sequence: TGTGCCAGCAACCCGGACAGGGCGTTAGCTAACTATGGCTACACCTTC. It translates to CASNPDRALANYGYTF.

J is TRBJ1-3 and V is TRBV6-5; possibly TRBD1 for D (5 bases). The CDR3 totals 16 residues. V was shortened by 0 bases and J by 2 bases, with 11 bases between the two germline ends. The germline V gene encodes CDR1 MNHEY and CDR2 SVGAGI. The CDR3 region has the DNA TGTGCCAGCAGTTACTCTCCCGGGGGGGCTGGAAACACCATATATTTT. It is translated as CASSYSPGGAGNTIYF.

This chain connects TRBV5-4 to TRBJ2-2; D might be TRBD2 (7 bases). CDR3 length: 16 residues. The germline CDR1 and CDR2 sequences are SGHNT and YYREEE (reference sequence). The V and J ends lost 5 bases and 5 bases respectively, with 19 bases between them. The CDR3: CASSGTGGQGTGELFF. DNA for the CDR3: TGTGCCAGCAGTGGGACGGGAGGCCAGGGGACCGGGGAGCTGTTTTTT.

Here the CDR3 reads CASVQHSNQPQHF. The DNA for the CDR3 is TGTGCCAGCGTACAGCATAGCAATCAGCCCCAGCATTTT. The chain uses TRBV6-1 and TRBJ1-5; D remains ambiguous. This CDR3 is 13 amino acids long. Germline V gives CDR1 MNHNS, CDR2 SASEGT. V lost 8 bases and J lost 0, with 8 bases in between.

The J gene is TRBJ1-2, the V gene TRBV5-4; 11 bases agree with TRBD1. V dropped 5 bases and J dropped 4; count of bases not matched to a gene: 13. Germline V gene data show CDR1 as SGHNT and CDR2 as YYREEE (reference sequence). The CDR3 loop spans 17 amino acids. The CDR3 region is CASSSPGQGVLSYGYTF. As DNA, the CDR3 is TGTGCCAGCAGTTCACCGGGACAGGGGGTCCTAAGCTATGGCTACACCTTC.

The chain couples TRBV6-1 to TRBJ2-6, with 7 bases lining up with TRBD1. V shed 2 bases and J 0 bases; nucleotides not matched to a gene: 1. The CDR3 extends over 16 amino acids. CDR1 and CDR2 from the germline V gene are MNHNS and SASEGT. CDR3 sequence reads: CASSESGGSGANVLTF. CDR3 DNA: TGTGCCAGCAGTGAATCAGGGGGCTCTGGGGCCAACGTCCTGACTTTC.

The chain employs TRBV7-2 and TRBJ1-6, with D perhaps matching TRBD1 (6 bases). Germline assignment: CDR1 SGHTA and CDR2 FQGNSA. Trimming pared 1 base from V and 10 bases from J, leaving 14 bases between. The CDR3 contains 15 residues. CDR3 DNA: TGTGCCAGCAGCTTAGGGGGGCAGGGTGTCTCACCCCTCCACTTT. It is translated as CASSLGGQGVSPLHF.

This chain joins TRBV14 and TRBJ2-7; 8 bases agree with TRBD2. The length of the CDR3 is 14 residues. J gave up 6 bases and V 1 base, and 5 bases lay outside the gene matches. Germline CDR1 SGHDN, CDR2 FVKESK. CDR3 loop: CASSQVAGRSEQYF. As DNA, the CDR3 is TGTGCCAGCAGCCAAGTAGCGGGACGGAGCGAGCAGTACTTC. The variable domain in full, completed from reference TRBV14 and TRBJ2-7, reads EAGVTQFPSHSVIEKGQTVTLRCDPISGHDNLYWYRRVMGKEIKFLLHFVKESKQDESGMPNNRFLAERTGGTYSTLKVQPAELEDSGVYFCASSQVAGRSEQYFGPGTRLTVT.

The chain joins TRBV15 to TRBJ2-7; 7 bases align to TRBD2. Germline CDR1 is LNHNV and CDR2 is YYDKDF (reference sequence). Germline trimming cut 2 bases from V and 6 bases from J; bases unmatched to any gene: 10. The CDR3 totals 15 residues. CDR3 DNA sequence: TGTGCCACCAGCAGACGATCGACTAGCAATAGCGAGCAGTACTTC. Protein: CATSRRSTSNSEQYF.

V usage is TRBV7-2 and J usage is TRBJ2-3; D remains unclear. CDR1 and CDR2 from the germline V gene are SGHTA and FQGNSA. This CDR3 is 14 amino acids long. The ends were cut back, 4 bases at V and 0 bases at J, with 8 bases in the middle. The CDR3, as DNA: TGTGCCAGCAGCTCCCAGACTAGCACAGATACGCAGTATTTT. Translating it yields CASSSQTSTDTQYF.

This chain joins TRBV27 and TRBJ1-2; TRBD1 agrees at 8 bases. The germline CDR1 and CDR2 sequences are MNHEY and SMNVEV (reference sequence). V dropped 6 bases and J dropped 7; count of bases not matched to a gene: 7. CDR3 length: 13 amino acids. CDR3 sequence reads: CASSQTGGRGYTF. DNA for the CDR3: TGTGCCAGCAGCCAAACAGGGGGACGTGGCTACACCTTC.

The V call is TRBV2, the J call TRBJ1-6; perhaps TRBD1 as D (5 bases). V dropped 1 base and J dropped 10 bases, with 23 bases sitting between them. Germline loops: CDR1 SNHLY, CDR2 FYNNEI. This CDR3 region has 18 residues. CDR3 DNA sequence: TGTGCCAGCAGTGAAGGACCATGGGCCCGACAGAATGGATCACCCCTCCACTTT. Translating gives CASSEGPWARQNGSPLHF.

This clone was seen once. The V gene is TRBV2, the J gene TRBJ2-1; 14 nucleotides match TRBD2. The CDR3 is 15 residues long. V shed 6 bases and J 5 bases; nucleotides not matched to a gene: 3. The germline V gene has CDR1 SNHLY and CDR2 FYNNEI. The CDR3: CASSGTSGSHNEQFF. The CDR3 DNA follows: TGTGCCAGCAGCGGGACTAGCGGGAGTCACAATGAGCAGTTCTTC.

The chain recombines TRBV27 with TRBJ1-5; D is unclear. In germline, CDR1 is MNHEY, CDR2 SMNVEV (reference sequence). The V end lost 2 bases, the J end lost 4 bases, and 6 bases lay between the germline ends. The CDR3 consists of 13 residues. The CDR3 protein is CASSLQTNQPQHF. The CDR3 DNA follows: TGTGCCAGCAGTTTACAGACAAATCAGCCCCAGCATTTT.

V usage is TRBV9 and J usage is TRBJ1-6, with D possibly matching TRBD1 (5 bases). Trimming took off 0 bases at V and 4 bases at J, with 11 bases between the two ends. The CDR3 sequence is 16 residues long. Germline lookup yields CDR1 SGDLS and CDR2 YYNGEE. The CDR3 DNA follows: TGTGCCAGCAGCGTAGCGGACACATCTTATAATTCACCCCTCCACTTT. This sequence encodes CASSVADTSYNSPLHF.

The gene calls are TRBV4-3 and TRBJ2-3, with TRBD2 identical over 11 bases. The CDR3 sequence is 16 residues long. The V segment lost 6 bases and the J segment 5 bases; nucleotides outside the gene matches: 10. Germline V gene data show CDR1 as LGHNA and CDR2 as YSLEER. The CDR3 nucleotides are TGCGCCAGCAGTCCCCTAGCGGGGGGCCAGGGAGATACGCAGTATTTT. Amino acid sequence: CASSPLAGGQGDTQYF.

J is TRBJ2-2 and V is TRBV11-2; D gene ambiguous. The germline V gene encodes CDR1 SGHAT and CDR2 FQNNGV. V was cut by 4 bases and J by 8 bases, with 8 bases left in between. The CDR3 runs 12 residues. CDR3 in amino acids: CASSSLTGELFF. DNA of the CDR3: TGTGCCAGCAGCTCACTCACGGGGGAGCTGTTTTTT.

J is TRBJ1-2 and V is TRBV5-1, with a possible D match to TRBD1 (5 bases). Trimming removed 0 bases from V and 7 bases from J, with 13 bases in between. The CDR3 totals 14 residues. The germline CDR1 and CDR2 sequences are SGHRS and YFSETQ. The CDR3 spells CASSLDGTGGGYTF. CDR3 in DNA: TGCGCCAGCAGCTTGGACGGGACTGGCGGTGGCTACACCTTC.

The genes are TRBV5-1 and TRBJ2-2; a possible D gene is TRBD1 (6 bases). The germline CDR1 and CDR2 sequences are SGHRS and YFSETQ. V lost 5 bases and J 3 bases, leaving 14 bases between the germline ends. The CDR3 covers 15 residues. The CDR3: CASRAGTHDTGELFF. DNA for the CDR3: TGCGCCAGCAGGGCCGGGACACATGACACCGGGGAGCTGTTTTTT.